This TCR beta chain comes out of a study of identical twins. TCRdb ran MiXCR on the 5' RACE reads and lists one entry per CDR3 protein. The sample shows 400,000 to 650,000 distinct CDR3 sequences, about 20% of them seen only once. There are 15 residues in the CDR3. The germline V gene encodes CDR1 DFQATT and CDR2 SNEGSKA (reference sequence). The trim removed 0 bases at V and 1 base at J, leaving 4 bases unmatched. These data were likewise used in another study, on T cells expressing NK-cell markers. That paper adds: TCR beta repertoires came from sorted CD3+CD56+NKG2C+, CD3+CD56+NKG2C- and CD3+CD56-NKG2C+ T cells. Of eight sequenced donors, seven were HCMV-seropositive and one HCMV-seronegative. A few donors' CD3+CD56-NKG2C+ cells were dominated by the same clonotypes.

This TCR came from a woman under 30 in good health. The source material was CD4+ T cells sorted from blood. The chain links TRBV20-1 to TRBJ1-1; 8 bases match TRBD1. CDR3 nucleotides: TGCAGTGCTAGAGACCCCGGGACAGGGAACACTGAAGCTTTCTTT. It is translated as CSARDPGTGNTEAFF.